This T cell receptor (beta chain) was sequenced for a study of breast tumors, draining lymph nodes, adjacent tissues. Study-wide findings and caveats: Compared with basal-like, luminal-like tumors shared significantly more repertoire with nontumor tissue. Tumors had less TCR diversity than lymph nodes, more than nontumor tissue.

This clonotype came up many times. The antigen is undetermined. Via MiXCR, TCRdb re-called the multiplex PCR reads, giving one row per CDR3 protein. Here the sample spans about 230,000 distinct CDR3 sequences, about a third being singletons. Trimming took 1 base from V and 6 from J; bases not matched to a gene: 10. Germline V CDR1 and CDR2: SGHNT, YYREEE (reference sequence). The CDR3 runs to 18 residues. Axillary draining lymph nodes of breast cancer patients supplied the node samples. V and J are TRBV5-4 and TRBJ2-7; 16 positions match TRBD2. This sequence originates from a female donor with breast cancer. Some clones in this sample may be carry-over from other donors' samples. The material sequenced was axillary lymph node tissue. The CDR3 DNA reads TGTGCCAGCAGCTTGAGGGGGGGACTAGCGGGAGGGCCGCGCGAGCAGTACTTC. This translates into CASSLRGGLAGGPREQYF.